The next 21 T cell receptor beta chains were all read from a single sample in a study of tumor-infiltrating lymphocytes in oesophageal squamous cell carcinoma. TCRdb called the PCR reads again in MiXCR, with one record for every CDR3 protein. The profile shows about 10,000 distinct CDR3 sequences, about three fifths of them singletons. Sequencing input: esophageal tumor tissue. These receptors were collected from a male donor with esophageal squamous cell carcinoma.

This clonotype was picked up a small number of times. The gene calls are TRBV7-2 and TRBJ2-1; 7 bases are a match to TRBD1. The J call may be faulty, since TRBJ2-5 better matches the DNA end. The germline V gene encodes CDR1 SGHTA and CDR2 FQGNSA. The CDR3 length is 14 residues. In DNA form, the CDR3 reads TGTGCCAGCAGCTCATTACAGGGGCTAGAGACCCAGTACTTC. It yields the protein CASSSLQGLETQYF.

The rearrangement uses TRBV20-1 and TRBJ1-1, with a weak D call TRBD1 (5 bases). V was clipped by 5 bases and J by 14 bases, with 33 bases between them. This CDR3 spans 16 amino acids. Germline CDR1 DFQATT, CDR2 SNEGSKA (reference sequence). This chain's CDR3 is CSASRLAGGVYNEQFF. In nucleotides, the CDR3 is TGCAGTGCTTCAAGACTAGCGGGAGGGGTTTACAATGAGCAGTTCTTT.

This clonotype was seen ten or more times. The J gene is TRBJ2-5, the V gene TRBV10-2, with D possibly matching TRBD1 (6 bases). CDR3 length equals 13 residues. From germline, CDR1 is WSHSY and CDR2 SAAADI. V lost 3 bases, J lost 5 bases, and 10 bases lay in between. The CDR3 region has the DNA TGCGCCAGCAGTGACAGGGGCCGGGAGACCCAGTACTTC. Protein product: CASSDRGRETQYF.

The table lists this clonotype with a few counts. This chain's CDR3 is CASSEGPGDEQFF. CDR3 DNA sequence: TGTGCCAGCAGTGAAGGACCGGGAGATGAGCAGTTCTTC. V gene TRBV6-1 combines with J gene TRBJ2-3, with TRBD2 as a possible D gene (6 bases). The J call may be mistaken, given a closer DNA end match to TRBJ2-1. Germline V lookup: CDR1 MNHNS, CDR2 SASEGT. The CDR3 totals 13 residues.

This clonotype appeared many times. The chain couples TRBV7-9 to TRBJ2-1; 7 nucleotides agree with TRBD1. The J call is doubtful: the DNA matches TRBJ2-5 better. The length of the CDR3 is 14 residues. Looked up from germline, CDR1 is SEHNR and CDR2 is FQNEAQ (reference sequence). The CDR3 spells CASSLAGTDETQYF. The CDR3 nucleotides read TGTGCCAGCAGCTTAGCCGGGACAGACGAGACCCAGTACTTC.

J is TRBJ2-3 and V is TRBV6-1, with 9 bases that match TRBD2. Germline trimming cut 6 bases from V and 4 bases from J; bases unmatched to any gene: 8. CDR3 size: 15 residues. The V gene's germline CDR1 is MNHNS and CDR2 SASEGT. The CDR3 sequence: CASSRGTSFPDTQYF. The DNA of the CDR3 is TGTGCCAGCAGCCGAGGGACTAGCTTTCCAGATACGCAGTATTTT.

The chain combines TRBV12-3 or TRBV12-4 with TRBJ2-6; D unresolved. The tail of the sequence fits TRBJ1-2 better, so the J call may be wrong. The CDR3 has 14 residues. The CDR3: CASSFGSSAYGYTF. The CDR3, as DNA: TGTGCCAGCAGTTTCGGATCCTCAGCGTATGGCTACACCTTC.

The chain is built from TRBV6-6 and TRBJ2-3, with D tentatively TRBD2 (6 bases). TRBJ2-7 matches the DNA end more closely, so the J call is doubtful. The CDR3 runs to 15 residues. CDR1 and CDR2 from the germline V gene are MNHNY and SVGAGI (reference sequence). For the CDR3, the DNA is TGTGCCAGCAGTTTAGAGGTCGCGGGGTGGGACGAGCAGTACTTC. This codes for CASSLEVAGWDEQYF.

This chain links TRBV11-2 with TRBJ2-3, with TRBD2 matching 10 bases. CDR1 and CDR2 from the germline V gene are SGHAT and FQNNGV. The length of the CDR3 is 18 residues. Trimming took 5 bases from V and 0 from J; bases not matched to a gene: 11. The CDR3 region has the DNA TGTGCCAGCAGCCGCTCCGCCTTAGCGGGAGGAAGCACAGATACGCAGTATTTT. Translating it yields CASSRSALAGGSTDTQYF.

For this clonotype: Here the CDR3 omits its conserved ending phenylalanine or tryptophan, so a read error is the likely source. The DNA is omitted, as the CDR3 cannot be located on it reliably, and the CDR3 follows TCRdb's listing. The rearrangement uses TRBV2 and TRBJ2-4; no check of the table's D call, TRBD2, against the DNA was made. The CDR3 spans 8 amino acids, including both terminal residues. Germline CDR1 is SNHLY and CDR2 is FYNNEI. The CDR3 is CASSERGL.

V usage is TRBV6-2 or TRBV6-3 and J usage is TRBJ2-3, with D perhaps matching TRBD2 (5 bases). The end of the DNA fits TRBJ2-1 better, so the J call may be wrong. The CDR3 runs 13 residues. Germline V gives CDR1 MNHEY, CDR2 SVGEGT. The CDR3 region has the DNA TGTGCCAGCAGTTACACGGGGTCGGGTGAGCAGTTCTTC. Its protein is CASSYTGSGEQFF.

This clonotype showed up just a few times. The V gene is TRBV7-9, the J gene TRBJ2-2, with TRBD2 matching 13 bases. V was pared by 6 bases and J by 0 bases, with 4 bases of the junction left unmatched. Germline loops: CDR1 SEHNR, CDR2 FQNEAQ (reference sequence). CDR3 size: 17 residues. Here the CDR3 reads CASRPTSGGANTGELFF. The CDR3 coding sequence is TGTGCCAGCAGACCTACTAGCGGGGGGGCGAACACCGGGGAGCTGTTTTTT.

This clonotype occurred many times. The V gene is TRBV6-5, the J gene TRBJ2-5; D call uncertain. The V end lost 2 bases, the J end lost 11 bases, and 15 bases lay between the germline ends. The germline V gene has CDR1 MNHEY and CDR2 SVGAGI. The CDR3 spans 13 residues. The CDR3 sequence is CASSYKRHSSQYF. The CDR3 DNA sequence: TGTGCCAGCAGTTACAAACGGCATAGTTCGCAGTACTTC.

The CDR3 DNA follows: TGTGCCAGCAGCAGAGTCTACTACGAGCAGTACTTC. Translated, it gives CASSRVYYEQYF. The rearrangement links TRBV7-6 to TRBJ2-7; D not resolved. Looked up from germline, CDR1 is SGHVS and CDR2 is FNYEAQ. Trimming took 5 bases from V and 3 from J, leaving 8 bases between them. This CDR3 region has 12 residues.

By share, this clonotype ranks as medium-sized. The chain carries TRBV19 and TRBJ2-1; weak D call: TRBD2 (5 bases). The CDR3 has 14 amino acids. The germline V and J ends were trimmed by 3 bases and 9 bases, with 15 bases remaining between them. The germline gives CDR1 LNHDA, CDR2 SQIVND (reference sequence). The CDR3 sequence: CASSITGVDGEQFF. CDR3 bases: TGTGCCAGTAGTATCACCGGGGTAGACGGTGAGCAGTTCTTC.

By its share, this clonotype is medium-sized. The gene calls are TRBV19 and TRBJ2-1; 13 bases are a match to TRBD2. The CDR3 extends over 15 amino acids. V was pared by 4 bases and J by 8 bases, with 5 bases of the junction left unmatched. Germline assignment: CDR1 LNHDA and CDR2 SQIVND (reference sequence). The chain's CDR3 is CASSRGLAGLDEQFF. DNA of the CDR3: TGTGCCAGTAGTAGGGGACTAGCGGGATTGGATGAGCAGTTCTTC.

The chain carries TRBV7-6 and TRBJ2-1, with D perhaps matching TRBD2 (5 bases). Trimming removed 0 bases at V and 13 bases at J, with 13 bases between. CDR1 and CDR2 (germline): SGHVS, FNYEAQ. The CDR3 length is 13 residues. For the CDR3, the DNA is TGTGCCAGCAGCTTAGCTATAGGGAGACGACAGTTCTTC. It translates to CASSLAIGRRQFF. Based on the CDR3 plus reference TRBV7-6 and TRBJ2-1, the full variable domain is GAGVSQSPRYKVTKRGQDVALRCDPISGHVSLYWYRQALGQGPEFLTYFNYEAQQDKSGLPNDRFSAERPEGSISTLTIQRTEQRDSAMYRCASSLAIGRRQFFGPGTRLTVL.

The V gene is TRBV7-2, the J gene TRBJ2-3; D is undetermined. V lost 2 bases and J lost 1, with 4 bases in between. CDR1 and CDR2 from the germline V gene are SGHTA and FQGNSA. CDR3 length: 13 residues. This CDR3 is CASSLKGTDTQYF. The CDR3 DNA sequence: TGTGCCAGCAGCTTAAAAGGCACAGATACGCAGTATTTT. Full variable domain (outside the CDR3, taken from reference TRBV7-2 and TRBJ2-3): GAGVSQSPSNKVTEKGKDVELRCDPISGHTALYWYRQSLGQGLEFLIYFQGNSAPDKSGLPSDRFSAERTGGSVSTLTIQRTQQEDSAVYLCASSLKGTDTQYFGPGTRLTVL.

The genes are TRBV2 and TRBJ2-3, with 14 nucleotides matching TRBD2. Germline V gene data show CDR1 as SNHLY and CDR2 as FYNNEI. The CDR3 has 14 amino acids. V dropped 10 bases and J dropped 3; count of bases not matched to a gene: 3. CDR3 region: CAMGTSGRTDTQYF. The DNA of the CDR3 is TGTGCCATGGGGACTAGCGGGAGAACAGATACGCAGTATTTT.

V and J are TRBV11-2 and TRBJ2-1; 9 bases are shared with TRBD2. The J call may not be correct, given that the DNA end is closer to TRBJ2-5. The CDR3 covers 17 residues. CDR1 and CDR2 from the germline V gene are SGHAT and FQNNGV. The CDR3 nucleotides are TGTGCCAGCAGCCCATATCGGAGCGGGGGGCGTCAAGAGACCCAGTACTTC. This sequence encodes CASSPYRSGGRQETQYF.

This clonotype came up once. This chain joins TRBV7-3 and TRBJ2-7; D not certain. V lost 6 bases and J lost 7, with 25 bases in between. The CDR3 runs to 16 residues. CDR1 SGHTA and CDR2 FQGTGA come from the germline V gene. The CDR3 bases are TGTGCCAGCAGACCGCAATCTGTGACATCCTACGTTGAGCAGTACTTC. It translates to CASRPQSVTSYVEQYF. The variable domain in full, with the rest retrieved from reference TRBV7-3 and TRBJ2-7, is GAGVSQTPSNKVTEKGKYVELRCDPISGHTALYWYRQSLGQGPEFLIYFQGTGAADDSGLPNDRFFAVRPEGSVSTLKIQRTERGDSAVYLCASRPQSVTSYVEQYFGPGTRLTVT.